This entry lists 3 T cell receptor beta chains sequenced from one sample in a study of siplizumab effects on memory and regulatory T cells. Sequencing was performed with immunoSEQ multiplex PCR; in TCRdb, only in-frame clones are kept and a portion is missing. The profile shows over 100,000 clones, 80% to 95% of them singletons. The sample taken for sequencing was non-Treg CD4+ T cells sorted from blood. The receptors derive from a human donor in good health.

The J gene is TRBJ2-1, the V gene TRBV5-4; no reliable D call. Germline V CDR1 and CDR2: SGHNT, YYREEE (reference sequence). V lost 1 base to trimming and J lost 5 bases, with 4 bases between them. The CDR3 loop spans 12 amino acids. CDR3 residues: CASSLLDNEQFF. Here the CDR3 DNA reads TGTGCCAGCAGCTTGTTGGACAATGAGCAGTTCTTC. Full variable domain (remainder filled in from reference TRBV5-4 and TRBJ2-1): ETGVTQSPTHLIKTRGQQVTLRCSSQSGHNTVSWYQQALGQGPQFIFQYYREEENGRGNFPPRFSGLQFPNYSSELNVNALELDDSALYLCASSLLDNEQFFGPGTRLTVL.

The CDR3 region is CSVPNRDRGRYEQYF. The CDR3 DNA sequence: TGCAGCGTCCCCAACCGGGACAGGGGAAGGTACGAGCAGTACTTC. The V call is TRBV29-1, the J call TRBJ2-7; 10 bases align to TRBD1. The CDR3 runs to 15 residues. V was clipped by 6 bases and J by 4 bases; unmatched bases: 12. Germline V gives CDR1 SQVTM, CDR2 ANQGSEA.

The V call is TRBV7-3, the J call TRBJ2-2; D ambiguous. Germline lookup yields CDR1 SGHTA and CDR2 FQGTGA. The CDR3 is 16 residues long. Trimming stripped 5 bases from V and 2 bases from J, with 15 bases between. CDR3 residues: CASSPVQATNTGELFF. For the CDR3, the DNA is TGTGCCAGCAGCCCGGTGCAGGCTACAAACACCGGGGAGCTGTTTTTT.